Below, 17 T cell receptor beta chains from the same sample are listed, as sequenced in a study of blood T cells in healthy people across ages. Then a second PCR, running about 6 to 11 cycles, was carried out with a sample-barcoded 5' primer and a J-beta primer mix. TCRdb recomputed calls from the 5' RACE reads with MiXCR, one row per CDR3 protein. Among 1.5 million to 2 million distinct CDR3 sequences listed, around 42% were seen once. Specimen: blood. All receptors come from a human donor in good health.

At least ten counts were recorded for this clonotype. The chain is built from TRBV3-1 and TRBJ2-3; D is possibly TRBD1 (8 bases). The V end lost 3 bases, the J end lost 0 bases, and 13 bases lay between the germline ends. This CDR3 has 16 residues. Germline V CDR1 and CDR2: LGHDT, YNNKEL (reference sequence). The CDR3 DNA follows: TGTGCCAGCAGCCAGAACAGGGGGGGAAGCACAGATACGCAGTATTTT. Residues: CASSQNRGGSTDTQYF.

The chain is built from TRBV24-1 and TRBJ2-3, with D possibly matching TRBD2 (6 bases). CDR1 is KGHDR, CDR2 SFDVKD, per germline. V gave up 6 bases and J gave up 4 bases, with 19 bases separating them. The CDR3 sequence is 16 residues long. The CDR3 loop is CATSHRLGGMADTQYF. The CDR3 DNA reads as TGTGCCACCAGTCATAGATTGGGGGGTATGGCAGATACGCAGTATTTT.

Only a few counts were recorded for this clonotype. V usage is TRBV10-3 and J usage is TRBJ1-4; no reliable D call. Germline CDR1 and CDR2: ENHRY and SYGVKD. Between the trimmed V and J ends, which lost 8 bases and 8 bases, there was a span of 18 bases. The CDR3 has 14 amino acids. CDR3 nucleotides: TGTGCCATCTCCGAGGCCCCGGAGGGAGAAAAACTGTTTTTT. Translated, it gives CAISEAPEGEKLFF.

CDR3 sequence (DNA): TGCAGTGCTACAGGGGGCAATTTAAGGTTCGGGAATCAGCCCCAGCATTTT. Translating it yields CSATGGNLRFGNQPQHF. The genes are TRBV20-1 and TRBJ1-5; 8 bases align to TRBD1. Germline trimming cut 4 bases from V and 4 bases from J; bases unmatched to any gene: 15. CDR1 is DFQATT, CDR2 SNEGSKA, per germline (reference sequence). This CDR3 is 17 amino acids long.

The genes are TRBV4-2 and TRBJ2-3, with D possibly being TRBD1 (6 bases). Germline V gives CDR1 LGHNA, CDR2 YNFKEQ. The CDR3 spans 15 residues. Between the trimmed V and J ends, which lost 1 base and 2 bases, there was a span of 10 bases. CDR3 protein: CASSQVQGYTDTQYF. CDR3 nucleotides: TGTGCCAGCAGCCAAGTACAGGGTTACACAGATACGCAGTATTTT.

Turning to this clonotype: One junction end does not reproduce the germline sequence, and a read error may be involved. The CDR3 region has the DNA TGTGCCACCAGTGAAGGGACTCTACCCTACCAAGAGACCCAGTGCTTC. This sequence encodes CATSEGTLPYQETQCF. The V and J genes are TRBV24-1 and TRBJ2-5; D perhaps matches TRBD2 (6 bases). The CDR3 sequence is 16 residues long. Germline assignment: CDR1 KGHDR and CDR2 SFDVKD.

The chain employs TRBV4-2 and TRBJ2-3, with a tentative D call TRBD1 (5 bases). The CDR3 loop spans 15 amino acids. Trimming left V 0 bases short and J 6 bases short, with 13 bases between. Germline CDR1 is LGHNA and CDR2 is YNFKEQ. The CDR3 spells CASSQDGAYGDTQYF. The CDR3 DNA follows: TGTGCCAGCAGCCAAGATGGGGCCTACGGGGATACGCAGTATTTT.

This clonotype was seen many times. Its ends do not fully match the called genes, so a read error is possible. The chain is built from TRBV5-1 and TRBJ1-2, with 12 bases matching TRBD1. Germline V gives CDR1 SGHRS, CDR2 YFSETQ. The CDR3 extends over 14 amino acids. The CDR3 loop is CASSLGQGADGYTF. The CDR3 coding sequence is TGTGCCAGCAGCTTGGGACAGGGGGCAGATGGCTACACCTTC.

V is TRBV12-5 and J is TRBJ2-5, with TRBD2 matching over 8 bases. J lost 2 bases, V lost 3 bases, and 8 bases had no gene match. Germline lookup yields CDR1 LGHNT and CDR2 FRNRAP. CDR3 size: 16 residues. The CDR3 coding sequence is TGTGCTAGTGGTTTCCCCCGCGCGGGGGGACAAGAGACCCAGTACTTC. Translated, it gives CASGFPRAGGQETQYF.

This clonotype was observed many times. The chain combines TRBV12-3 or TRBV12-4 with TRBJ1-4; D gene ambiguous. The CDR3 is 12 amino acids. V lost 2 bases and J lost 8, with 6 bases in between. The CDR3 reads CASSLSREKLFF. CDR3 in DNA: TGTGCCAGCAGTTTATCTAGGGAAAAACTGTTTTTT.

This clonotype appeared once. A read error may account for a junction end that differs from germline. CDR3 loop: CARSLVFSPSTDTQYF. CDR3 DNA: TGTGCCCGCAGCTTAGTTTTTAGCCCCAGCACAGATACGCAGTATTTT. The rearrangement joins TRBV7-2 to TRBJ2-3; D unclear. The CDR3 is 16 residues long. Germline-derived CDR1 and CDR2 are SGHTA and FQGNSA.

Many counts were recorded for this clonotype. CDR3 in amino acids: CASSPPGGPQETQYF. The CDR3 DNA reads as TGTGCCAGCAGTCCCCCCGGGGGTCCCCAAGAGACCCAGTACTTC. V and J are TRBV6-2 or TRBV6-3 and TRBJ2-5; perhaps TRBD2 as D (6 bases). This CDR3 is 15 amino acids long. V was shortened by 5 bases and J by 1 base, with 14 bases between the two germline ends. From germline, CDR1 is MNHEY and CDR2 SVGEGT.

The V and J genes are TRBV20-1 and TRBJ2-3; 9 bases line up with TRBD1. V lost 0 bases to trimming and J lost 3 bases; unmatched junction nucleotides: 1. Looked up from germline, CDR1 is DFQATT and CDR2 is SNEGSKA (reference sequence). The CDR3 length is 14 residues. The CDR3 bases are TGCAGTGCTAGAGAGGACAGGGGTACAGATACGCAGTATTTT. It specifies CSAREDRGTDTQYF.

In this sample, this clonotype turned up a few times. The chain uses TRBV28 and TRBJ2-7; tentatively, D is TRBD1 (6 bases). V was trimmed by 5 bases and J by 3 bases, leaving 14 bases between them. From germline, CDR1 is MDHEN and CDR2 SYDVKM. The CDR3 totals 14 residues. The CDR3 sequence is CASSQQGNLYEQYF. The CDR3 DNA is TGTGCCAGCAGTCAACAGGGTAACCTCTACGAGCAGTACTTC. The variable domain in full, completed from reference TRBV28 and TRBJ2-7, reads DVKVTQSSRYLVKRTGEKVFLECVQDMDHENMFWYRQDPGLGLRLIYFSYDVKMKEKGDIPEGYSVSREKKERFSLILESASTNQTSMYLCASSQQGNLYEQYFGPGTRLTVT.

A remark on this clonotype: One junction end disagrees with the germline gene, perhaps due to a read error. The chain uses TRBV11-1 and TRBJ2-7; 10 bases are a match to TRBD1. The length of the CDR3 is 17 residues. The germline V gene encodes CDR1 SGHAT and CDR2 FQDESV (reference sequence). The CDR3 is CASSLGSGTGATYERYF. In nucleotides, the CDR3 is TGTGCCAGCAGCTTAGGTTCCGGGACAGGGGCAACCTACGAGCGGTACTTC.

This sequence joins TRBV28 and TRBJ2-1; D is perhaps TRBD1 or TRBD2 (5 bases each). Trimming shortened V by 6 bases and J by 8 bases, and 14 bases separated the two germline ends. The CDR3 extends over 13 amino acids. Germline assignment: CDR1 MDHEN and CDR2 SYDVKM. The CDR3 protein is CASSAGRGDEQFF. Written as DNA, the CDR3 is TGTGCCAGCAGCGCAGGGAGAGGCGATGAGCAGTTCTTC.

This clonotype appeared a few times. The CDR3 loop reads CASSQDLDGYTF. The CDR3 nucleotides are TGCGCCAGCAGCCAAGATTTAGATGGCTACACCTTC. V usage is TRBV4-3 and J usage is TRBJ1-2; D gene uncertain. The CDR3 is 12 residues long. The V and J ends lost 0 bases and 6 bases respectively, with 5 bases between them. Germline CDR1 and CDR2: LGHNA and YSLEER.